The sequence of this T cell receptor beta chain was determined in a study of cytomegalovirus exposure and HLA in healthy donors. PCR was performed using 60 Vbeta and 13 Jbeta primers. The protocol was immunoSEQ multiplex PCR, while the TCRdb copy is restricted to in-frame clones and leaves out a portion. Of about 180,000 clones in the sample, nearly 80% were seen once. This TCR came from a man aged 40-49 years in good health and CMV-seropositive. The sample comprised PBMCs.

CDR3: CASSSKIGTGGGYTF. The CDR3 region has the DNA TGTGCCAGCAGTTCCAAGATAGGGACAGGAGGTGGCTACACCTTC. The rearrangement uses TRBV5-4 and TRBJ1-2; 8 nucleotides align to TRBD1. With V trimmed by 5 bases and J by 7 bases, 13 bases remained unmatched. The germline CDR1 and CDR2 sequences are SGHNT and YYREEE (reference sequence). This CDR3 is built from 15 residues.